This TCR beta chain was retrieved from a study of blood T cell repertoires in COVID-19 (dated by TCRdb to 2020 to 2021). For the wider study: Samples covering the acute and convalescent phases of COVID-19 were provided by collaborators in the United States, Italy and Spain. The prospective study material was composed of cDNA or gDNA derived from T cells, B-cell-depleted T cells, or PBMCs. A de-identified subject ID, COVID-19 status, age in years and sex were almost always included in the sample metadata. The repertoires were made available in a free public database intended to serve as a resource for research on the immune response to SARS-CoV-2. Where HLA class I and class II types were available, the types were taken from metadata supplied by the sample provider, not from assay-based typing. The samples were drawn from two sources: the first 160 participants of the ongoing ImmuneRACE study, and 1,000 to 1,500 subjects contributed by 6 global collaborators. Deeply sampled blood TCRbeta repertoires from subjects exposed to, actively infected with, or recovered from COVID-19 were included in the dataset. Results the study describes overall, beyond this receptor: The amount of clinical and demographic metadata varied by source and participant and was provided uncurated.

This clone was recorded a few times. No cognate antigen has been identified for it. Per-nucleotide qualities are absent, and no much larger clonotype sits a single base away. TCRbeta CDR3 regions were amplified from genomic DNA by means of the immunoSEQ Assay, a bias-controlled multiplex PCR. Per the original workflow: The number of nucleated cells in each sample was estimated from the amplification of reference gene primers within the assay. To quantify the absolute abundance of each unique TCRbeta CDR3 rearrangement, sequence reads were collapsed and filtered. For each sample, productive Simpson clonality was calculated as the square root of Simpson's diversity index across productive rearrangements. Here the immuneACCESS table is served through TCRdb, limited to in-frame sequences with V and J called. Missing clones are a known gap in these copies; in checked studies unresolved V genes cover under half, and the rest lacks a known reason. V, J and clone size were drawn from that table, and D and trimming were deduced from the DNA. For this sample the table gives 60,000 or so clones, of which about nine tenths were detected only once. The ten most abundant clones make up roughly 8% of the sample.

CDR3 length: 14 amino acids, cysteine to phenylalanine. Left in the record is the CDR3 DNA by itself, 42 bases read in frame from the first base. From the germline V gene, CDR1 is MGHDK and CDR2 is SYGVNS. Trimming at the junction amounts to 7 bases on V and 0 bases on J, and the germline ends lie 10 bases apart. Collaborating institutions collected whole blood in K2EDTA tubes following their own protocols. For TCRbeta analysis, collaborators shipped samples in one of three forms: frozen whole blood, isolated PBMCs, or DNA extracted from either of those sample types. The sequencing input was peripheral blood. This sequence was found in a human donor with active COVID-19. The donor label of this sample is uncertain. Recombination linked TRBV25-1 to TRBJ1-5; no D gene call is confident. The bases read TGTGCCAGCACCCCCGGGGATAGCAATCAGCCCCAGCATTTT. It encodes CASTPGDSNQPQHF.